These 5 T cell receptor beta chains came from one sample sequenced in a study of blood T cells in healthy people across ages. A sample-barcoded 5' primer and a J-beta primer mix were used in a second PCR of roughly 7 to 11 cycles. TCRdb itself ran the 5' RACE reads through MiXCR, one entry per CDR3 protein. The data contain about 1,000,000 distinct CDR3 sequences, 35% to 50% of them seen just once; the ten biggest clones take up approximately 17%. The sequencing input was blood. The receptors originated from a woman in her sixties or seventies in good health.

This clonotype occurred a few times. V is TRBV11-2 and J is TRBJ2-6; 10 positions match TRBD2. CDR3 size: 18 residues. Unmatched junction bases numbered 6, after V lost 4 bases and J lost 0 bases. Germline V gene lookup returns CDR1 SGHAT and CDR2 FQNNGV. The CDR3 spells CASSSRLAGGSGANVLTF. The CDR3, as DNA: TGTGCCAGCAGCTCCCGACTAGCGGGTGGCTCTGGGGCCAACGTCCTGACTTTC. Supplemented by reference TRBV11-2 and TRBJ2-6, the full variable domain reads EAGVAQSPRYKIIEKRQSVAFWCNPISGHATLYWYQQILGQGPKLLIQFQNNGVVDDSQLPKDRFSAERLKGVDSTLKIQPAKLEDSAVYLCASSSRLAGGSGANVLTFGAGSRLTVL.

The chain links TRBV5-6 to TRBJ2-1; D might be TRBD1 or TRBD2, each matching 5 bases. V dropped 4 bases and J dropped 6 bases, with 14 bases sitting between them. Germline V CDR1 and CDR2: SGHDT, YYEEEE. The CDR3 has 14 residues. The CDR3 DNA reads as TGTGCCAGCAGCGTGGGACCCACCTGCAATGAGCAGTTCTTC. It yields the protein CASSVGPTCNEQFF.

In this sample, this clonotype turned up once. The genes are TRBV29-1 and TRBJ1-2; D perhaps matches TRBD1 (5 bases). This CDR3 region has 13 residues. CDR1 and CDR2 (germline): SQVTM, ANQGSEA. Trimming left V 1 base short and J 8 bases short, with 14 bases between. CDR3 nucleotide sequence: TGCAGCGTTGAAGCCTCGGCAGGGAGCGGCTACACCTTC. It codes for CSVEASAGSGYTF.

This CDR3 reads CASSELVRSPLHF. The CDR3 DNA reads as TGTGCCAGCAGTGAATTGGTGCGGTCACCCCTCCACTTT. V and J are TRBV25-1 and TRBJ1-6, with D unclear. This CDR3 is built from 13 residues. V was pared by 1 base and J by 10 bases, with 8 bases between. Per germline, CDR1 MGHDK and CDR2 SYGVNS.

V and J are TRBV28 and TRBJ1-1, with D possibly being TRBD1 (6 bases). Germline CDR1 reads MDHEN; CDR2 reads SYDVKM. The CDR3 has 15 residues. V lost 6 bases and J lost 10, with 24 bases in between. The CDR3 reads CASRPGHGPSFGAFF. In DNA, the CDR3 is TGTGCCAGCAGACCGGGACATGGACCTTCCTTCGGAGCTTTCTTT.